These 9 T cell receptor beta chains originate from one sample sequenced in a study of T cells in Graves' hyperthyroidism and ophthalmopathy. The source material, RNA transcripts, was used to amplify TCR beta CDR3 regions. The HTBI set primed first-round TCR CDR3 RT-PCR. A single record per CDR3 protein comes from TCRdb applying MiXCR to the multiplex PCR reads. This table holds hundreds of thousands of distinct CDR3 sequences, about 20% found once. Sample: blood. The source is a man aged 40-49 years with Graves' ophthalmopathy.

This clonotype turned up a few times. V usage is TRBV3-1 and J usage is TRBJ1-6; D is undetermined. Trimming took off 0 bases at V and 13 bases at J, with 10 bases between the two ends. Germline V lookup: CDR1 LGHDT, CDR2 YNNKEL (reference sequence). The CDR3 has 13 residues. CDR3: CASSQELTGPLHF. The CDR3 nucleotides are TGTGCCAGCAGCCAAGAGTTAACGGGCCCCCTCCACTTT.

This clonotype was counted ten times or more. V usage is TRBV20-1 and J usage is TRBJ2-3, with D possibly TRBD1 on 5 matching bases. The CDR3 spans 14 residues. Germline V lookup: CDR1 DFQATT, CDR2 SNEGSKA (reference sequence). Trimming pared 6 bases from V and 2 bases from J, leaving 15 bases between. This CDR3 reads CSAQTRGFTDTQYF. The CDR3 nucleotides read TGCAGTGCCCAGACAAGGGGATTCACAGATACGCAGTATTTT.

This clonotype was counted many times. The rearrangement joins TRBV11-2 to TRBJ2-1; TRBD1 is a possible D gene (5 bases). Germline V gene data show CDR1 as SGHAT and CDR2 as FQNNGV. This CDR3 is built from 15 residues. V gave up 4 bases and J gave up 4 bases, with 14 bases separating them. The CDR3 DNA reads TGTGCCAGCAGCTCCCCCCCGCAGGGATACAATGAGCAGTTCTTC. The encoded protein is CASSSPPQGYNEQFF. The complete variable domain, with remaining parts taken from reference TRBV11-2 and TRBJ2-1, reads EAGVAQSPRYKIIEKRQSVAFWCNPISGHATLYWYQQILGQGPKLLIQFQNNGVVDDSQLPKDRFSAERLKGVDSTLKIQPAKLEDSAVYLCASSSPPQGYNEQFFGPGTRLTVL.

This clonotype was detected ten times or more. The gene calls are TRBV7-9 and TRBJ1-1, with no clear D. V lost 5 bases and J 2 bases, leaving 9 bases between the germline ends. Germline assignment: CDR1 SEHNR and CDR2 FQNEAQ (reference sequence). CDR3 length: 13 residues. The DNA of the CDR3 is TGTGCCAGCAGCACTACAGTCAACACTGAAGCTTTCTTT. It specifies CASSTTVNTEAFF.

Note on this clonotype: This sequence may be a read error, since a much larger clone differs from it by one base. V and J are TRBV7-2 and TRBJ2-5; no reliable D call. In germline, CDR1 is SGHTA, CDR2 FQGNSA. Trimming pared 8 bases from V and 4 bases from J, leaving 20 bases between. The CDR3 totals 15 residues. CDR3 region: CASAFRVPPRETQYF. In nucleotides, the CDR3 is TGTGCCAGCGCCTTCCGGGTCCCGCCCCGAGAGACCCAGTACTTC. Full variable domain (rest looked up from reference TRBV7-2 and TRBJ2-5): GAGVSQSPSNKVTEKGKDVELRCDPISGHTALYWYRQSLGQGLEFLIYFQGNSAPDKSGLPSDRFSAERTGGSVSTLTIQRTQQEDSAVYLCASAFRVPPRETQYFGPGTRLLVL.

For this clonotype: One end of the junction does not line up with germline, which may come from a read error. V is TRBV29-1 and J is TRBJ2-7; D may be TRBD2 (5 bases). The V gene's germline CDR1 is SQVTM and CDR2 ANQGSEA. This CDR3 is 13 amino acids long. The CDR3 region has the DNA TGCAGCGTTGAGGGAGCGGACTCCTACGAGCAGTGCTTC. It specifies CSVEGADSYEQCF.

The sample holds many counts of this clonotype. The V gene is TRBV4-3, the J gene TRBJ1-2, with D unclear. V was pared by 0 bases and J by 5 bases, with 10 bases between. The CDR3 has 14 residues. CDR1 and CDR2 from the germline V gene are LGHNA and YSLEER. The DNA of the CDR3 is TGCGCCAGCAGCCAAGAGCTCGGCCTTTATGGCTACACCTTC. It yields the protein CASSQELGLYGYTF.

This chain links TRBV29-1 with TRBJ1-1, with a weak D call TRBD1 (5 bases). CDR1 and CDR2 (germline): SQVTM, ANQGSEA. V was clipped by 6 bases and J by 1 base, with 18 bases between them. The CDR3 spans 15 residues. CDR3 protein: CSVKTTGTENTEAFF. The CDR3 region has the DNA TGCAGCGTCAAGACCACCGGGACTGAGAACACTGAAGCTTTCTTT.

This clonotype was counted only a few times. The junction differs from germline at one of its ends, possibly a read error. Written as DNA, the CDR3 is TGTCCCAGCAGTGAAGCCGCGACATTAGGCTACACCTTC. Translation: CPSSEAATLGYTF. The genes are TRBV2 and TRBJ1-2; D unclear. Germline values: CDR1 SNHLY, CDR2 FYNNEI. This CDR3 is 13 amino acids long.